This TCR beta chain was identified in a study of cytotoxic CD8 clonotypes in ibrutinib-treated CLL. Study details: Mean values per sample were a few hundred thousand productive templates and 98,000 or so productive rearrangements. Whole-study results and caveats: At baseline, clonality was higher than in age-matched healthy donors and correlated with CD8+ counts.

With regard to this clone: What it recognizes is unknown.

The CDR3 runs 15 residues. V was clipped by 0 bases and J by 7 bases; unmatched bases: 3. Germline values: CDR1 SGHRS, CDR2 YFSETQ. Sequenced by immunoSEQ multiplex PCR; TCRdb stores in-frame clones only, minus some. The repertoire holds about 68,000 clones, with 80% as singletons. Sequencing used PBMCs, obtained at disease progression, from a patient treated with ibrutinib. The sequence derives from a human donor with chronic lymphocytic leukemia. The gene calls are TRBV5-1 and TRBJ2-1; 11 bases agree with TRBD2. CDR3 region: CASSLGSSGRNEQFF. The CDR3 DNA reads TGCGCCAGCAGCTTGGGGTCTAGCGGGAGGAATGAGCAGTTCTTC.